This T cell receptor (beta chain) was observed in a study of shared clonotypes between healthy human individuals. Study-level results: Rarefaction revealed incomplete sorted-subset sequencing despite large depth.

Using about 0.2 ug DNA, approximately 27,000 T cell genomes, the sorted-subset replicate PCRs were run. TCRdb keeps only in-frame clones here, not all; method: immunoSEQ multiplex PCR. This sample yields 850,000 to 1,200,000 clones, of which around 75% are seen a single time; around 1.4% belongs to the top ten. V gave up 0 bases and J gave up 8 bases, with 19 bases separating them. From germline, CDR1 is SQVTM and CDR2 ANQGSEA. CDR3 length: 16 amino acids. With respect to this clone: Its antigen is unknown.

Splitting of CD4+ cells produced CD45RA+ naive and CD45RA-negative memory subsets. This chain links TRBV29-1 with TRBJ1-4; D perhaps matches TRBD1 (6 bases). Sequencing input: memory CD4+ T cells sorted from blood. Documented subset: CD45RA-negative fraction. The receptor's source is a man aged 18 to 35 in good health. The chain's CDR3 is CSVEDLHGGAREKLFF. CDR3 sequence (DNA): TGCAGCGTTGAAGATCTTCACGGGGGGGCTCGAGAAAAACTGTTTTTT. Full variable domain (remainder filled in from reference TRBV29-1 and TRBJ1-4): SAVISQKPSRDICQRGTSLTIQCQVDSQVTMMFWYRQQPGQSLTLIATANQGSEATYESGFVIDKFPISRPNLTFSTLTVSNMSPEDSSIYLCSVEDLHGGAREKLFFGSGTQLSVL.